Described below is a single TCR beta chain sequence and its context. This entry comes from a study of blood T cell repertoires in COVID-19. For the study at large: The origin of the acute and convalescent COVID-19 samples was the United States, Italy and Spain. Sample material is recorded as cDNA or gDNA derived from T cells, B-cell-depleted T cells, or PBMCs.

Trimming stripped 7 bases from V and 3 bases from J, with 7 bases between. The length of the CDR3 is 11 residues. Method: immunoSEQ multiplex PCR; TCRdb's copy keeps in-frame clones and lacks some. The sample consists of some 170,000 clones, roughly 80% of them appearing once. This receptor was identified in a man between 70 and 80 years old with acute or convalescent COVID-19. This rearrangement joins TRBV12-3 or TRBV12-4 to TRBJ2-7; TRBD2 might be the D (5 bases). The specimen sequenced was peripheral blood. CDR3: CASIAGYEQYF. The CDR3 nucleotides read TGTGCCAGCATCGCGGGCTACGAGCAGTACTTC.